This T cell receptor (beta chain) was sequenced during a study of T cell repertoires in cytomegalovirus infection. Study-wide background: Public TCR beta signatures marked donors with CMV infection and the matching HLA.

This CDR3 is 16 amino acids long. Germline V CDR1 and CDR2: SGHDT, YYEEEE. The V segment lost 3 bases and the J segment 4 bases; nucleotides outside the gene matches: 12. As to this clonotype: Its antigen is unknown.

General observations from the study: The study found HLA-C-restricted CMV-specific TCR beta clonotypes dominating the ex vivo response.

TCRdb fed the reads into MiXCR, producing one record per CDR3 protein. The repertoire holds roughly 860,000 distinct CDR3 sequences, over 25% seen once, with around 12% in the top ten. This TCR derives from a human donor in good health (CMV status not recorded). Some clones in this sample may be carry-over from other donors' samples. Here the sequenced sample was cultured CD8+ T cells from PBMCs, taken from culture after CMV antigen stimulation. V usage is TRBV5-6 and J usage is TRBJ2-5; TRBD2 aligns across 7 bases. CDR3 sequence: CASSSLGRPGGETQYF. DNA of the CDR3: TGTGCCAGCAGCTCCTTGGGGCGGCCGGGGGGAGAGACCCAGTACTTC. Based on the CDR3 plus reference TRBV5-6 and TRBJ2-5, the full variable domain is DAGVTQSPTHLIKTRGQQVTLRCSPKSGHDTVSWYQQALGQGPQFIFQYYEEEERQRGNFPDRFSGHQFPNYSSELNVNALLLGDSALYLCASSSLGRPGGETQYFGPGTRLLVL.